This TCR beta chain was identified in a study of post-analysis software for immune sequencing data. Incorporated into the TCR beta cDNA libraries were unique molecular identifiers, which served to reduce PCR and sequencing biases. TCRdb re-analysed the PCR reads in MiXCR, keeping a single row per CDR3 protein. The sample has about 540,000 distinct CDR3 sequences; around a third are singletons. This clonotype has only a few counts. Its antigen remains unknown. CDR1 and CDR2 from the germline V gene are SQVTM and ANQGSEA. V was pared by 0 bases and J by 6 bases, with 6 bases between. This CDR3 has 11 amino acids. Findings and limits, study-wide: When compared against controls, multiple sclerosis patients showed significantly lower normalized Chao1 diversity. Four or five TRBV segments, including TRBV5-6, TRBV5-1 and TRBV20-1, were more frequent in patients than controls.

The material sequenced was blood. The receptor was isolated from a girl younger than 18 with multiple sclerosis. The chain carries TRBV29-1 and TRBJ2-7; D call uncertain. The CDR3 DNA reads as TGCAGCGTTGAAGAACCCGGCGAGCAGTACTTC. Encoded protein: CSVEEPGEQYF.